This T cell receptor (beta chain) stems from a study of cytomegalovirus exposure and HLA in healthy donors. As for the study in general: In an earlier analysis, around 120 million unique TCR beta sequences were found from some 200 million T cells. Study-level points and caveats: Researchers catalogued some 160 TCR beta chains as cytomegalovirus-associated. Information on immune exposure was restricted to one variable (CMV serostatus). A later analysis associated 16,951 TCR beta sequences with HLA alleles at a 0.05 false discovery rate.

This CDR3 is built from 16 residues. V dropped 4 bases and J dropped 2 bases, with 15 bases sitting between them. CDR1 is LNHDA and CDR2 is SQIVND in the germline V gene (reference sequence). Notes on this clone: Its antigen is still unknown.

Amplification used 60 Vbeta primers and 13 Jbeta primers. The assay was immunoSEQ multiplex PCR, and TCRdb's table has in-frame clones only and misses some. The table has about 180,000 clones, over 75% seen once. The rearrangement uses TRBV19 and TRBJ2-1, with TRBD2 as a possible D gene (5 bases). The sequence came from a woman aged 50 to 60 in good health and CMV-seronegative. Input material: PBMCs. CDR3 coding DNA: TGTGCCAGTAGTACAAGCGGCCCCAGGACCTACAATGAGCAGTTCTTC. Residues: CASSTSGPRTYNEQFF. The variable domain in full, with the rest retrieved from reference TRBV19 and TRBJ2-1, is DGGITQSPKYLFRKEGQNVTLSCEQNLNHDAMYWYRQDPGQGLRLIYYSQIVNDFQKGDIAEGYSVSREKKESFPLTVTSAQKNPTAFYLCASSTSGPRTYNEQFFGPGTRLTVL.